This T cell receptor (beta chain) was recovered during a study of blood T cell repertoires in COVID-19. Here immunoSEQ multiplex PCR was the method, and the copy in TCRdb shows in-frame clones only, minus some. Of about 69,000 clones in the sample, almost 90% are singletons; the top ten hold about 4.9%. This CDR3 spans 14 amino acids. Germline-derived CDR1 and CDR2 are MNHEY and SMNVEV (reference sequence). Trimming removed 6 bases from V and 0 bases from J; junction bases left unmatched: 4. Material: peripheral blood. The chain joins TRBV27 to TRBJ2-7, with TRBD2 matching over 8 bases. The TCR comes from a man aged 45-65 years with acute or convalescent COVID-19. As DNA, the CDR3 is TGTGCCAGCAGGAATAGCGGGAACTCCTACGAGCAGTACTTC. The encoded protein is CASRNSGNSYEQYF.